The 8 T cell receptor beta chains below all came from one sample that was sequenced in a study of blood T cell repertoires in COVID-19. Using immunoSEQ multiplex PCR, the repertoire was profiled, and TCRdb retains in-frame clones only, with some absent. The table includes 200,000 to 250,000 clones, approximately 84% detected once. Input material: peripheral blood. The receptor set was obtained from a woman between 50 and 59 years old with active or convalescent COVID-19.

The chain couples TRBV6-5 to TRBJ1-4; D remains unclear. The germline CDR1 and CDR2 sequences are MNHEY and SVGAGI. V was trimmed by 7 bases and J by 8 bases, leaving 14 bases between them. The CDR3 runs 13 residues. The CDR3 region has the DNA TGTGCCAGCACGATCGGGGTAGCGGAAAAACTGTTTTTT. Translating gives CASTIGVAEKLFF.

The V and J genes are TRBV28 and TRBJ1-1, with 11 bases identical to TRBD1. This CDR3 spans 13 amino acids. V was clipped by 8 bases and J by 4 bases; unmatched bases: 3. Germline lookup yields CDR1 MDHEN and CDR2 SYDVKM. CDR3 nucleotide sequence: TGTGCCAGCGGACAGGGGGCGCGCACTGAAGCTTTCTTT. Translating gives CASGQGARTEAFF.

This clone was recorded once. The chain uses TRBV5-1 and TRBJ2-7, with TRBD1 matching over 9 bases. The CDR3 spans 15 residues. CDR1 is SGHRS and CDR2 is YFSETQ in the germline V gene. Germline trimming cut 2 bases from V and 9 bases from J; bases unmatched to any gene: 12. In DNA form, the CDR3 reads TGCGCCAGCAGCTTCGGGGCTACAGGGGGCGCCGCGCAGTACTTC. Protein sequence: CASSFGATGGAAQYF.

This chain uses TRBV2 with TRBJ2-3; D is unclear. This CDR3 contains 14 residues. Trimming shortened V by 4 bases and J by 2 bases, and 10 bases separated the two germline ends. Germline values: CDR1 SNHLY, CDR2 FYNNEI. CDR3 in amino acids: CASSGETLTDTQYF. The CDR3 coding sequence is TGTGCCAGCAGTGGAGAAACTCTCACAGATACGCAGTATTTT.

The chain employs TRBV5-1 and TRBJ2-5; 13 nucleotides agree with TRBD2. Germline values: CDR1 SGHRS, CDR2 YFSETQ. The CDR3 contains 16 residues. V trimming: 4 bases; J trimming: 2 bases; junction bases outside the gene matches: 5. CDR3 DNA: TGCGCCAGCAGCCCGAGGACTAGCGGGGGACAAGAGACCCAGTACTTC. This translates into CASSPRTSGGQETQYF.

The CDR3 DNA reads as TGCAGCGTTGTTGTGCCCGGTCAGCCCCAGCATTTT. It yields the protein CSVVVPGQPQHF. The chain has TRBV29-1 and TRBJ1-5; no definite D call. The CDR3 loop spans 12 amino acids. Trimming cost V 4 bases and J 6 bases, with 10 bases left between them. CDR1 is SQVTM, CDR2 ANQGSEA, per germline.

The chain links TRBV2 to TRBJ2-3; D is perhaps TRBD2 (7 bases). The length of the CDR3 is 15 residues. Germline lookup yields CDR1 SNHLY and CDR2 FYNNEI. Trimming pared 3 bases from V and 4 bases from J, leaving 14 bases between. CDR3 nucleotide sequence: TGTGCCAGCAGTGACCGGGGGGCCTCCCCAGATACGCAGTATTTT. This encodes CASSDRGASPDTQYF.

This clone showed up just a few times. The chain uses TRBV29-1 and TRBJ1-1; D unresolved. The CDR3 loop spans 10 amino acids. The V gene lost 4 bases and the J gene lost 9 bases, with 9 bases spanning the gap. The germline V gene has CDR1 SQVTM and CDR2 ANQGSEA. The CDR3 spells CSVVGHKAFF. DNA for the CDR3: TGCAGCGTTGTTGGTCACAAAGCTTTCTTT.